This T cell receptor beta chain was documented in a study of regulatory T cells in long-lasting Graves disease. This clonotype was recorded at least ten times. Time point here: newly diagnosed GD, antithyroid drugs for less than 3 months. Preparation of the TCR library used RNA extracted from PBMCs. V lost 6 bases, J lost 4 bases, and 5 bases stayed unmatched. This CDR3 has 14 residues. Per the germline V gene, CDR1 is MDHEN and CDR2 is SYDVKM. Both iRepertoire HTBI primers and Arm-PCR of CDR3 regions were used to build the TCR beta libraries. TCRdb recomputed calls from the multiplex PCR reads with MiXCR, one row per CDR3 protein. This sample has 350,000 to 500,000 distinct CDR3 sequences, with less than 20% found just once. In addition, the sample was reused for a study of T cells in Graves' hyperthyroidism and ophthalmopathy. That source notes: Thyroid ultrasound and orbital computed tomography, with clinical symptoms and serum thyroxine and TRAb, informed diagnoses.

The sequencing used peripheral blood mononuclear cells (PBMCs), collected at new diagnosis, from a patient treated with antithyroid drugs. The TCR originated in a young woman with Graves disease. The chain has TRBV28 and TRBJ1-1; 10 nucleotides match TRBD1. The CDR3 loop reads CASRTGGLTTEAFF. The CDR3 nucleotides are TGTGCCAGCAGGACAGGGGGCTTGACCACTGAAGCTTTCTTT. Using reference TRBV28 and TRBJ1-1 for the parts outside the CDR3, the full variable domain is DVKVTQSSRYLVKRTGEKVFLECVQDMDHENMFWYRQDPGLGLRLIYFSYDVKMKEKGDIPEGYSVSREKKERFSLILESASTNQTSMYLCASRTGGLTTEAFFGQGTRLTVV.